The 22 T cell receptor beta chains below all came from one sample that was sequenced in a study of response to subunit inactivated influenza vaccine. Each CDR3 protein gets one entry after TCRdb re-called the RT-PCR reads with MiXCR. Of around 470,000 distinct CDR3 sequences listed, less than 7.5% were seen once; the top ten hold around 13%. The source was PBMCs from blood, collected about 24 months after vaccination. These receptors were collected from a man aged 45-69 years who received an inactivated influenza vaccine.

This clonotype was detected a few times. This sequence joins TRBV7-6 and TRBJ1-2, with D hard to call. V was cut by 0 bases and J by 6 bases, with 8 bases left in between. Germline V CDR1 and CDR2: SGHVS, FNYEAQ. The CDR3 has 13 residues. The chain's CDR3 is CASSLASGNGYTF. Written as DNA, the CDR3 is TGTGCCAGCAGCTTAGCGTCGGGGAATGGCTACACCTTC.

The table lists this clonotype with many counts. DNA of the CDR3: TGCAGTGCTAGAAAGGGGACAGGACCCTCCGAGCAGTACTTC. Translating gives CSARKGTGPSEQYF. The rearrangement uses TRBV20-1 and TRBJ2-7; 8 positions match TRBD1. The germline V gene has CDR1 DFQATT and CDR2 SNEGSKA (reference sequence). V lost 2 bases, J lost 6 bases, and 9 bases stayed unmatched. CDR3 length equals 14 residues.

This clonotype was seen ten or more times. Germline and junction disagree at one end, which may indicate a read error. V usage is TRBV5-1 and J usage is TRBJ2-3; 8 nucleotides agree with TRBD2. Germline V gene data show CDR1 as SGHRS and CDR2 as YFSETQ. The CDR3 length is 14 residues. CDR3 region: CASSLAGRTDTQYF. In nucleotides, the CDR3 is TGTGCCAGCAGCTTAGCGGGACGCACAGATACGCAGTATTTT.

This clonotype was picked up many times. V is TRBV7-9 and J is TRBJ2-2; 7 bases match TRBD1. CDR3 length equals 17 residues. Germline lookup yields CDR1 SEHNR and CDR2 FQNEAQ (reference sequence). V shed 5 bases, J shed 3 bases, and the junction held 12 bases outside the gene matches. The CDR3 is CASSLRAGTVDTGELFF. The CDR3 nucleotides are TGTGCCAGCAGCCTACGCGCCGGGACAGTCGACACCGGGGAGCTGTTTTTT. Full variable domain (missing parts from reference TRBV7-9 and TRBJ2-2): DTGVSQNPRHKITKRGQNVTFRCDPISEHNRLYWYRQTLGQGPEFLTYFQNEAQLEKSRLLSDRFSAERPKGSFSTLEIQRTEQGDSAMYLCASSLRAGTVDTGELFFGEGSRLTVL.

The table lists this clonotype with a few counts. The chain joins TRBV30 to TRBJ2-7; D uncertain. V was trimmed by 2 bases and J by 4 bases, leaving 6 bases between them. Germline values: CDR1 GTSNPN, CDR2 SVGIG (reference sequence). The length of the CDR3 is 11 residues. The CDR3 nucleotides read TGTGCCTGGAGTCTTGGTTACGAGCAGTACTTC. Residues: CAWSLGYEQYF.

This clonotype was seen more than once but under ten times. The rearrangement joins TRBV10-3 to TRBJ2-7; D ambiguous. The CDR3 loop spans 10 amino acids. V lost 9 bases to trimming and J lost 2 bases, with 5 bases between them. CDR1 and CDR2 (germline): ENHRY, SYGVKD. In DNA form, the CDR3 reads TGTGCCATGGGCACCTACGAGCAGTACTTC. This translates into CAMGTYEQYF.

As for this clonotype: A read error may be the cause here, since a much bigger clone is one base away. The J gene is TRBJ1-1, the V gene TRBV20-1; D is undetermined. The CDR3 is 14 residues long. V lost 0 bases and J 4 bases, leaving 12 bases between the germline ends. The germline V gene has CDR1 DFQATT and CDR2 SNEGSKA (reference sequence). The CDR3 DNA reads TGCAGTGCTAGAGATATAGCATCTGGCACTGAAGCTTTCTTT. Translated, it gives CSARDIASGTEAFF.

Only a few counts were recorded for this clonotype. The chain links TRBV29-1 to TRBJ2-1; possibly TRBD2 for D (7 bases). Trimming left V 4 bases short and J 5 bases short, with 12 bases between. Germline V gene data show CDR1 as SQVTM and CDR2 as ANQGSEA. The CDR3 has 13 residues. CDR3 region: CSVAGGTNNEQFF. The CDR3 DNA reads TGCAGCGTTGCCGGGGGGACAAACAATGAGCAGTTCTTC.

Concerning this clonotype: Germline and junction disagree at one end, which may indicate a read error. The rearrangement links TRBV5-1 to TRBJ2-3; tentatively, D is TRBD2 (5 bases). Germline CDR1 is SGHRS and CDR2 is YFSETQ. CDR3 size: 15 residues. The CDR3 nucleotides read TGCGCCAGCTGCTTACGCGGCCCGGGGACAGATACGCAGTATTTT. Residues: CASCLRGPGTDTQYF. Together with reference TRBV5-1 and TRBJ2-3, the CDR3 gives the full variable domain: KAGVTQTPRYLIKTRGQQVTLSCSPISGHRSVSWYQQTPGQGLQFLFEYFSETQRNKGNFPGRFSGRQFSNSRSEMNVSTLELGDSALYLCASCLRGPGTDTQYFGPGTRLTVL.

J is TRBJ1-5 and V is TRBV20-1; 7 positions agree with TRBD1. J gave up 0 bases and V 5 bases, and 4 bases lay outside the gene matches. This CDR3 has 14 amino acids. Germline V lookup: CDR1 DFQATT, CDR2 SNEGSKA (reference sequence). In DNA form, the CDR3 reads TGCAGTGCTCAGACAGGGATTAGCAATCAGCCCCAGCATTTT. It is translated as CSAQTGISNQPQHF.

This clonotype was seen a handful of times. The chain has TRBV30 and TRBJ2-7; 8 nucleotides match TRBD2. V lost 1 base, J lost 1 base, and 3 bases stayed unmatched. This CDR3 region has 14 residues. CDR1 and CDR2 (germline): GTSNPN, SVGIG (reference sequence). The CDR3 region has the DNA TGTGCCTGGAGTGAGAGCGGGGGATCCTACGAGCAGTACTTC. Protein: CAWSESGGSYEQYF.

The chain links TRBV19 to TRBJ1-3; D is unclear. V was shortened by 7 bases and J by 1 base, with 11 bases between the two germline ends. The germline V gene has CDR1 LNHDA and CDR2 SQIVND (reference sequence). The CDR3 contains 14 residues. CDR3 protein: CASKAGPSGNTIYF. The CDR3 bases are TGTGCCAGTAAGGCAGGTCCTTCTGGAAACACCATATATTTT.

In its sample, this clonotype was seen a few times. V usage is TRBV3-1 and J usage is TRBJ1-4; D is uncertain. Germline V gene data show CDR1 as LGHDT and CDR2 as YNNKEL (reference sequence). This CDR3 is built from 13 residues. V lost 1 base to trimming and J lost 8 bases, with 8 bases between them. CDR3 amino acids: CASSQGPQEKLFF. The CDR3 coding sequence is TGTGCCAGCAGCCAAGGGCCCCAGGAAAAACTGTTTTTT.

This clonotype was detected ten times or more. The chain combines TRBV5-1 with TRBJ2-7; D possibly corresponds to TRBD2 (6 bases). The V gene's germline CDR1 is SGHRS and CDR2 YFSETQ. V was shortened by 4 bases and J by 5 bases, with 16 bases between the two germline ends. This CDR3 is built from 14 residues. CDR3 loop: CASSRGDWSNEQYF. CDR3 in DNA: TGCGCCAGCAGCCGAGGGGACTGGTCGAACGAGCAGTACTTC.

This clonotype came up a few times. CDR3 protein: CASRPGRGSSYEQYF. CDR3 bases: TGTGCCAGCCGCCCGGGCAGGGGTAGCTCCTACGAGCAGTACTTC. The V and J genes are TRBV12-3 or TRBV12-4 and TRBJ2-7, with D possibly TRBD1 on 6 matching bases. The CDR3 has 15 residues. Trimming took 8 bases from V and 0 from J, leaving 17 bases between them.

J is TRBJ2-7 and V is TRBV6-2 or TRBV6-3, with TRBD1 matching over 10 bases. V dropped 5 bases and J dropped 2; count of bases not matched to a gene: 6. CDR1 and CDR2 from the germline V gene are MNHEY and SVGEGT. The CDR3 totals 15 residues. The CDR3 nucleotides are TGTGCCAGCAGTCGAACCGGGACAGGGGCCTACGAGCAGTACTTC. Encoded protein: CASSRTGTGAYEQYF.

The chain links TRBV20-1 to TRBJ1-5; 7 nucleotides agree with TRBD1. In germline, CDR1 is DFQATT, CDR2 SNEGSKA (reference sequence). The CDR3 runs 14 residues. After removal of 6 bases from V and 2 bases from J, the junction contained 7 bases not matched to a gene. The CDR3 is CSALRDSGNQPQHF. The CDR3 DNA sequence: TGCAGTGCGCTCCGGGACAGTGGCAATCAGCCCCAGCATTTT.

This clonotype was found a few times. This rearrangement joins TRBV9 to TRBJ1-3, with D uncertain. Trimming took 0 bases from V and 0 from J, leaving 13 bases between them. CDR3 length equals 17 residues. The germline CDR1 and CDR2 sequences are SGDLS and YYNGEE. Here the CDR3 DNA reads TGTGCCAGCAGCGTAGTATCCCGGCCAATCTCTGGAAACACCATATATTTT. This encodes CASSVVSRPISGNTIYF.

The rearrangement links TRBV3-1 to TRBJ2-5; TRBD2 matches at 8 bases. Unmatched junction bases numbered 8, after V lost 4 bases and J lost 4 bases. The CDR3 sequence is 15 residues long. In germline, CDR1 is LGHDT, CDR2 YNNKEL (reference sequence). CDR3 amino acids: CASSLGLERGETQYF. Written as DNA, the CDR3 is TGTGCCAGCAGCCTGGGACTAGAGAGGGGAGAGACCCAGTACTTC.

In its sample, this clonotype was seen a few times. This CDR3 reads CASTIISNYGYTF. DNA for the CDR3: TGTGCCAGCACGATAATATCGAACTATGGCTACACCTTC. V usage is TRBV2 and J usage is TRBJ1-2; D is undetermined. The CDR3 covers 13 residues. CDR1 and CDR2 from the germline V gene are SNHLY and FYNNEI. Trimming took off 7 bases at V and 2 bases at J, with 11 bases between the two ends.

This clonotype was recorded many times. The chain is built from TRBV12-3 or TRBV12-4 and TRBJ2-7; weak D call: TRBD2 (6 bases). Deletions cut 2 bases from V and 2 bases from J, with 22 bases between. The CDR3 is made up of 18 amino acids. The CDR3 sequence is CASSLYEIWGTGAYEQYF. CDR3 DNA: TGTGCCAGCAGTTTATATGAGATATGGGGGACGGGGGCCTACGAGCAGTACTTC.

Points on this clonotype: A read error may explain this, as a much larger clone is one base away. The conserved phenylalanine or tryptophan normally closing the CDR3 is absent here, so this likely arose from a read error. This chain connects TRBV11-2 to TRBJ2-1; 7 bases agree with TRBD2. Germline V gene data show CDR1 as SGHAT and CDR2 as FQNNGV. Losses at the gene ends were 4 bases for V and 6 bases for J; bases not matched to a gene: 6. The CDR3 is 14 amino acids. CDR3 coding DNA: TGTGCCAGCAGCTGGGCTGGCGGGGGCAATGAGCAGTTCTCC. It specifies CASSWAGGGNEQFS.